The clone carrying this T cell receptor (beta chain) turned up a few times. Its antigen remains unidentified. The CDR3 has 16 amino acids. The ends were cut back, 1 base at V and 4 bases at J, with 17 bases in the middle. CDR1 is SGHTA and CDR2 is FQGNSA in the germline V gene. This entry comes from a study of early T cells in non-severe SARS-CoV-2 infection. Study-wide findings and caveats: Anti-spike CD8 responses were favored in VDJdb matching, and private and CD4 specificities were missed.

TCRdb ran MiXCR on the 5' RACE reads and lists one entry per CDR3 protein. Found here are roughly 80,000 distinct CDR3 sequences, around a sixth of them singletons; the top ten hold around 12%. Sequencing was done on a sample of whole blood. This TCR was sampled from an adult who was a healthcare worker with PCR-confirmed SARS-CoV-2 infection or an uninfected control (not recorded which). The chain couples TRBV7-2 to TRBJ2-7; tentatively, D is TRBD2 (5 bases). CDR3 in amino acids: CASSLGLSRLLYEQYF. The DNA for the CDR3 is TGTGCCAGCAGCTTAGGTTTGAGTCGACTACTATACGAGCAGTACTTC.